This T cell receptor beta chain stems from a study of metastatic and nonmetastatic thyroid tumors. Across the whole study: Repertoires from malignant and benign thyroid patients were compared across blood and tumor or nodule tissue.

Trimming removed 3 bases from V and 3 bases from J; junction bases left unmatched: 4. Germline lookup yields CDR1 SEHNR and CDR2 FQNEAQ (reference sequence). CDR3 length: 14 residues. This clone was recorded many times. There were no patients who had received any treatment before thyroid surgery. Per the original methods: A classifier of distant metastasis in papillary thyroid cancer was built from CDR3 differences (across clinicopathological groups). Using MiXCR, TCRdb reanalyzed the PCR reads. Here the V and J calls rest on TCRdb's processing, not on the authors' analysis. The repertoire holds 35,000 to 45,000 clones, around 28% seen once, with approximately 10% in the top ten.

Material for sequencing was blood. The V and J genes are TRBV7-9 and TRBJ1-1, with TRBD1 matching over 7 bases. The source of this sequence is a male donor with papillary thyroid cancer or a benign thyroid nodule (not recorded which). Some clones in this sample may be carry-over from other donors' samples. CDR3 amino acids: CASSFPTGHTEAFF. In DNA, the CDR3 is TGTGCCAGCAGCTTCCCGACAGGGCACACTGAAGCTTTCTTT.